This TCR beta chain originates from a study of blood T cells in healthy people across ages. Study-wide findings and caveats: Those diversity estimates obtained from one million T cells were thought to be underestimates.

Primed by a sample-barcoded 5' primer and a J-beta primer mix, a second PCR proceeded for about 6 to 11 cycles. Each CDR3 protein gets one entry after TCRdb re-called the 5' RACE reads with MiXCR. The table has over 450,000 distinct CDR3 sequences, less than 25% seen once; the top ten hold less than 9%. Germline loops: CDR1 SGHAT, CDR2 FQDESV (reference sequence). The CDR3 is 14 amino acids. V was clipped by 7 bases and J by 0 bases; unmatched bases: 4. Notes on this clonotype: Its cognate antigen is unknown.

This sample also appeared in a second study, on T cells of mothers and their children. That report adds: Reads recorded for TCR beta CDR3 numbered over 9 million per mother and roughly 3 million per child.

The sample was blood. This receptor was identified in a boy between 10 and 17 years old in good health. V gene TRBV11-1 combines with J gene TRBJ2-5; TRBD2 aligns across 8 bases. CDR3 sequence reads: CASNGGVYQETQYF. The CDR3 region has the DNA TGTGCCAGCAACGGGGGGGTCTACCAAGAGACCCAGTACTTC. The complete variable domain, with remaining parts taken from reference TRBV11-1 and TRBJ2-5, reads EAEVAQSPRYKITEKSQAVAFWCDPISGHATLYWYRQILGQGPELLVQFQDESVVDDSQLPKDRFSAERLKGVDSTLKIQPAELGDSAMYLCASNGGVYQETQYFGPGTRLLVL.